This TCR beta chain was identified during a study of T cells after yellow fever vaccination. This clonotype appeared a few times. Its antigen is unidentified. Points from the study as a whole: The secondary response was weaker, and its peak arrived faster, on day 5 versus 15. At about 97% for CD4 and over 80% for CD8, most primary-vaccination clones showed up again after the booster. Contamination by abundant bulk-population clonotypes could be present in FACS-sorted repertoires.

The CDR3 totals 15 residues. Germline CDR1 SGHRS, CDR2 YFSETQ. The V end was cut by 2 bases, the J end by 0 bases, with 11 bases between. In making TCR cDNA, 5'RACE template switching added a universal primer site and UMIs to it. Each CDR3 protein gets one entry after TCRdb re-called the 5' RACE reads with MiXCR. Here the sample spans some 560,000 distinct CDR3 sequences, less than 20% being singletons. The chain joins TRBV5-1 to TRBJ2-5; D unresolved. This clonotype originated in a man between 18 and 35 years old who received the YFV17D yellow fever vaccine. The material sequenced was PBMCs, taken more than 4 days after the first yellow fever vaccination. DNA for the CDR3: TGCGCCAGCAGCTTCCAAAACCCGTACCAAGAGACCCAGTACTTC. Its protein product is CASSFQNPYQETQYF.